A single sample is the source of the 13 T cell receptor beta chains below, sequenced in a study of OX40 agonist ivuxolimab in advanced cancers. Some clones are missing from TCRdb's copy, which holds only in-frame ones; the method was immunoSEQ multiplex PCR. Found here are roughly 91,000 clones, around 90% of them singletons; the top ten hold roughly 0.8%. Source: CD4+ or CD8+ T cells sorted from blood, taken in a trial of the OX40 agonist ivuxolimab. Every receptor here comes from an adult with an advanced solid tumor such as melanoma, head and neck, liver or kidney cancer.

The rearrangement joins TRBV30 to TRBJ2-7; D gene uncertain. Trimming removed 2 bases at V and 9 bases at J, with 11 bases between. The CDR3 consists of 11 residues. Germline CDR1 and CDR2: GTSNPN and SVGIG (reference sequence). The CDR3 DNA is TGTGCCTGGAGTCTCGGCCCAGTGCAGTACTTC. Translation: CAWSLGPVQYF. The full variable domain, its missing parts supplied by reference TRBV30 and TRBJ2-7, is SQTIHQWPATLVQPVGSPLSLECTVEGTSNPNLYWYRQAAGRGLQLLFYSVGIGQISSEVPQNLSASRPQDRQFILSSKKLLLSDSGFYLCAWSLGPVQYFGPGTRLTVT.

The V gene is TRBV9, the J gene TRBJ1-2, with D hard to call. This CDR3 contains 15 residues. Trimming stripped 3 bases from V and 3 bases from J, with 15 bases between. From germline, CDR1 is SGDLS and CDR2 YYNGEE. In nucleotides, the CDR3 is TGTGCCAGCAGCGAGGCCTCCTGGTGGTACTATGGCTACACCTTC. It translates to CASSEASWWYYGYTF.

CDR3 in DNA: TGTGCCAGCAGCCCAGATGCAACTAATGAAAAACTGTTTTTT. Protein sequence: CASSPDATNEKLFF. The rearrangement uses TRBV9 and TRBJ1-4; D gene unclear. This CDR3 comprises 14 residues. Trimming took off 4 bases at V and 0 bases at J, with 7 bases between the two ends. The germline V gene has CDR1 SGDLS and CDR2 YYNGEE. The full variable domain, with the rest looked up from reference TRBV9 and TRBJ1-4, is DSGVTQTPKHLITATGQRVTLRCSPRSGDLSVYWYQQSLDQGLQFLIQYYNGEERAKGNILERFSAQQFPDLHSELNLSSLELGDSALYFCASSPDATNEKLFFGSGTQLSVL.

This clone was found once. The chain combines TRBV28 with TRBJ2-2; D perhaps matches TRBD2 (6 bases). Germline CDR1 and CDR2: MDHEN and SYDVKM. V shed 8 bases and J shed 0 bases, with 13 bases lying between them. CDR3 length equals 15 residues. CDR3 nucleotides: TGTGCCAGCTCCTCCACGGGGGCGAACACCGGGGAGCTGTTTTTT. Its translation: CASSSTGANTGELFF.

The chain recombines TRBV7-2 with TRBJ2-3; TRBD2 agrees at 14 bases. The trim removed 5 bases at V and 4 bases at J, leaving 5 bases unmatched. CDR1 is SGHTA and CDR2 is FQGNSA in the germline V gene. CDR3 length equals 16 residues. The CDR3 coding sequence is TGTGCCAGCAGCCCGACTAGCGGGGGGGCCTCAGATACGCAGTATTTT. It specifies CASSPTSGGASDTQYF.

This chain connects TRBV30 to TRBJ1-3; D is uncertain. V was trimmed by 4 bases and J by 9 bases, leaving 22 bases between them. The CDR3 extends over 15 amino acids. Germline V gene data show CDR1 as GTSNPN and CDR2 as SVGIG (reference sequence). DNA for the CDR3: TGTGCCTGGAATCCTATAGGGAGCGCCGTAGGCACCATATATTTT. It codes for CAWNPIGSAVGTIYF.

With regard to this clone: The junction departs from germline at one end; a sequencing error may be responsible. The chain uses TRBV30 and TRBJ2-3; D might be TRBD1 or TRBD2, each matching 6 bases. Germline-derived CDR1 and CDR2 are GTSNPN and SVGIG (reference sequence). The CDR3 has 13 residues. As DNA, the CDR3 is TGTGCCTGGAGTCTAGGGGGGCTCGGTCCGCATTATTTT. Translation gives CAWSLGGLGPHYF.

The chain recombines TRBV10-1 with TRBJ2-7; no reliable D call. Trimming removed 2 bases from V and 4 bases from J, with 6 bases in between. This CDR3 has 12 amino acids. The germline V gene encodes CDR1 WNHNN and CDR2 SYGVQD (reference sequence). The CDR3 here is CASSEASYEQYF. The DNA for the CDR3 is TGCGCCAGCAGTGAGGCATCGTACGAGCAGTACTTC.

The sample holds a few counts of this clone. The rearrangement links TRBV15 to TRBJ1-5; D not certain. The germline gives CDR1 LNHNV, CDR2 YYDKDF (reference sequence). The CDR3 is 14 amino acids. Deletions cut 5 bases from V and 4 bases from J, with 12 bases between. The DNA of the CDR3 is TGTGCCACCAGCCCTAATCAGGTTAATCAGCCCCAGCATTTT. Its translation is CATSPNQVNQPQHF. Based on the CDR3 plus reference TRBV15 and TRBJ1-5, the full variable domain is DAMVIQNPRYQVTQFGKPVTLSCSQTLNHNVMYWYQQKSSQAPKLLFHYYDKDFNNEADTPDNFQSRRPNTSFCFLDIRSPGLGDTAMYLCATSPNQVNQPQHFGDGTRLSIL.

The chain's CDR3 is CASNTLGGGTEAFF. The DNA for the CDR3 is TGTGCCAGCAACACCTTGGGGGGGGGCACTGAAGCTTTCTTT. The V gene is TRBV2, the J gene TRBJ1-1, with a possible D match to TRBD1 (5 bases). CDR1 and CDR2 (germline): SNHLY, FYNNEI. V was trimmed by 7 bases and J by 4 bases, leaving 16 bases between them. The CDR3 loop spans 14 amino acids.

J is TRBJ1-1 and V is TRBV14, with no clear D. The CDR3 has 13 amino acids. V lost 3 bases, J lost 1 base, and 6 bases lay in between. Germline CDR1 and CDR2: SGHDN and FVKESK. The CDR3 nucleotides read TGTGCCAGCAGCCAGTCGCGGAACACTGAAGCTTTCTTT. Its protein product is CASSQSRNTEAFF.

The DNA of the CDR3 is TGTGCCATCAGAGGTATGGGGGAATCAGGCCTCTTGAAGACCCAGTACTTC. Translated: CAIRGMGESGLLKTQYF. The chain employs TRBV10-3 and TRBJ2-5; D may correspond to TRBD1 or TRBD2 (5 bases each). V shed 6 bases and J shed 6 bases, with 26 bases lying between them. Germline CDR1 ENHRY, CDR2 SYGVKD. The CDR3 length is 17 residues.

This clone has more than one count but fewer than ten. This chain links TRBV27 with TRBJ2-5, with TRBD1 matching over 7 bases. V gave up 5 bases and J gave up 2 bases; unmatched junction bases: 8. The germline V gene encodes CDR1 MNHEY and CDR2 SMNVEV (reference sequence). This CDR3 is built from 15 residues. This chain's CDR3 is CASSPLRGQQETQYF. As DNA, the CDR3 is TGTGCCAGCAGTCCCCTCAGGGGACAGCAAGAGACCCAGTACTTC.